Listed below are T cell receptor beta chains from one sample, sequenced in a study of Ad26.COV2.S vaccination and SARS-CoV-2 variants. Libraries were prepared by immunoSEQ multiplex PCR; TCRdb keeps only in-frame clonotypes and omits some of them. Among hundreds of thousands of clones listed, more than 75% were seen once. The sample here was peripheral blood, taken in a trial of Ad26.COV2.S vaccine versus placebo. Receptors originate from a person between 18 and 60 years old who received the Ad26.COV2.S COVID-19 vaccine or a placebo. Both conserved end residues are part of each CDR3. The D gene is left open where the match is weak. Size tells how often a clone was seen (once, few, many) or the class of an expanded clone, and some rows leave it out.

d_call: .
cdr3_length: 16
j_call: TRBJ2-5
v_call: TRBV18
clone_size: few
cdr3_nt: TGTGCCAGCTCACCAAAGAGGAACGTACTCCAAGAGACCCAGTACTTC
cdr3_aa: CASSPKRNVLQETQYF

d_call: .
cdr3_length: 14
j_call: TRBJ1-5
v_call: TRBV7-2
clone_size: .
cdr3_nt: TGTGCCAGCAGTCAGGGCCCGGGACAAGGGCCCCAGCATTTT
cdr3_aa: CASSQGPGQGPQHF

d_call: TRBD2
cdr3_length: 15
j_call: TRBJ2-5
v_call: TRBV30
clone_size: .
cdr3_nt: TGTGCCTGGAGTGGGCTAGCGGTGTACCAAGAGACCCAGTACTTC
cdr3_aa: CAWSGLAVYQETQYF

d_call: .
cdr3_length: 15
j_call: TRBJ2-7
v_call: TRBV9
clone_size: .
cdr3_nt: TGTGCCAGCAGCGTAGATGGGGGGGCCCCGGGCGAGCAGTACTTC
cdr3_aa: CASSVDGGAPGEQYF

d_call: .
cdr3_length: 11
j_call: TRBJ1-1
v_call: TRBV29-1
clone_size: .
cdr3_nt: TGCAGCGTTGGGGCGGCCGCTGAAGCTTTCTTT
cdr3_aa: CSVGAAAEAFF

d_call: TRBD1
cdr3_length: 14
j_call: TRBJ1-1
v_call: TRBV9
clone_size: .
cdr3_nt: TGTGCCAGCAGCGTGGACAGGGCGAACACTGAAGCTTTCTTT
cdr3_aa: CASSVDRANTEAFF

d_call: TRBD2
cdr3_length: 14
j_call: TRBJ2-1
v_call: TRBV5-1
clone_size: .
cdr3_nt: TGCGCCAGCAAACCCGGGACTAGCGGGCATGAGCAGTTCTTC
cdr3_aa: CASKPGTSGHEQFF

d_call: TRBD1
cdr3_length: 17
j_call: TRBJ2-1
v_call: TRBV19
clone_size: .
cdr3_nt: TGTGCCAGTAGTCGAACCCTTCCGGGACAGGGCTTCAATGAGCAGTTCTTC
cdr3_aa: CASSRTLPGQGFNEQFF

d_call: .
cdr3_length: 15
j_call: TRBJ1-1
v_call: TRBV6-2/TRBV6-3
clone_size: once
cdr3_nt: TGTGCCAGCAGTTACTCGCACAGCTTGAACACTGAAGCTTTCTTT
cdr3_aa: CASSYSHSLNTEAFF

d_call: TRBD1
cdr3_length: 13
j_call: TRBJ1-1
v_call: TRBV5-4
clone_size: .
cdr3_nt: TGTGCCAGCAGCGCGGACAGGGACACTGAAGCTTTCTTT
cdr3_aa: CASSADRDTEAFF

d_call: TRBD2
cdr3_length: 16
j_call: TRBJ2-5
v_call: TRBV2
clone_size: .
cdr3_nt: TGTGCCAGCAGCCCAGTACTAGCGGGGGCCAGGGAGACCCAGTACTTC
cdr3_aa: CASSPVLAGARETQYF

d_call: TRBD1
cdr3_length: 13
j_call: TRBJ2-5
v_call: TRBV5-6
clone_size: .
cdr3_nt: TGTGCCAGCAGCAAAACAGGGGCCGAGACCCAGTACTTC
cdr3_aa: CASSKTGAETQYF

d_call: .
cdr3_length: 15
j_call: TRBJ2-1
v_call: TRBV18
clone_size: .
cdr3_nt: TGTGCCAGCTCACGGGTCGTTGGCGGACACGATGAGCAGTTCTTC
cdr3_aa: CASSRVVGGHDEQFF

d_call: .
cdr3_length: 13
j_call: TRBJ2-3
v_call: TRBV11-2
clone_size: .
cdr3_nt: TGTGCCAGCAGCTCAGCACGCACAGATACGCAGTATTTT
cdr3_aa: CASSSARTDTQYF

d_call: TRBD1
cdr3_length: 16
j_call: TRBJ2-1
v_call: TRBV18
clone_size: .
cdr3_nt: TGTGCCAGCTCACCTGGACAGGGCCCAAGTTACAATGAGCAGTTCTTC
cdr3_aa: CASSPGQGPSYNEQFF

d_call: .
cdr3_length: 15
j_call: TRBJ1-4
v_call: TRBV4-1
clone_size: .
cdr3_nt: TGCGCCAGCAGCCAGGGGACACGGACTAATGAAAAACTGTTTTTT
cdr3_aa: CASSQGTRTNEKLFF

d_call: .
cdr3_length: 12
j_call: TRBJ1-6
v_call: TRBV5-4
clone_size: .
cdr3_nt: TGTGCCAGCAGCCAAGGGGATTCACCCCTCCACTTT
cdr3_aa: CASSQGDSPLHF

d_call: TRBD2
cdr3_length: 16
j_call: TRBJ2-3
v_call: TRBV18
clone_size: once
cdr3_nt: TGTGCCAGCTCACCGAGACTAGCGGAAAGGGCAGATACGCAGTATTTT
cdr3_aa: CASSPRLAERADTQYF

d_call: .
cdr3_length: 10
j_call: TRBJ2-1
v_call: TRBV4-1
clone_size: .
cdr3_nt: TGCGCCAGCAGCGGCAATGAGCAGTTCTTC
cdr3_aa: CASSGNEQFF

d_call: .
cdr3_length: 13
j_call: TRBJ2-7
v_call: TRBV4-3
clone_size: .
cdr3_nt: TGCGCCAGCAGTACCAATATCGGTGTCGAGCAGTACTTC
cdr3_aa: CASSTNIGVEQYF

d_call: .
cdr3_length: 15
j_call: TRBJ2-7
v_call: TRBV4-1
clone_size: .
cdr3_nt: TGCGCCAGCAGCCCAGAAAGACGAAGGGCCTACGAGCAGTACTTC
cdr3_aa: CASSPERRRAYEQYF

d_call: .
cdr3_length: 15
j_call: TRBJ2-1
v_call: TRBV30
clone_size: .
cdr3_nt: TGTGCCTGGAGGGGGGAGGCGGGCTCCTACAATGAGCAGTTCTTC
cdr3_aa: CAWRGEAGSYNEQFF

d_call: TRBD1
cdr3_length: 15
j_call: TRBJ1-4
v_call: TRBV5-1
clone_size: .
cdr3_nt: TGCGCCAGCAGCTCACCGGGACAGGGTCTCGAAAAACTGTTTTTT
cdr3_aa: CASSSPGQGLEKLFF

d_call: TRBD1
cdr3_length: 18
j_call: TRBJ2-7
v_call: TRBV14
clone_size: once
cdr3_nt: TGTGCCAGCAGCCATCTAAGTGCCGGGACAGGGAACTCCTACGAGCAGTACTTC
cdr3_aa: CASSHLSAGTGNSYEQYF

d_call: .
cdr3_length: 15
j_call: TRBJ1-2
v_call: TRBV5-1
clone_size: .
cdr3_nt: TGCGCCAGCAGCTTGCCCGGCCAGGGTGCGGATGGCTACACCTTC
cdr3_aa: CASSLPGQGADGYTF

d_call: .
cdr3_length: 13
j_call: TRBJ2-1
v_call: TRBV6-5
clone_size: once
cdr3_nt: TGTGCCAGCAGAAGTAGCTCCTACAATGAGCAGTTCTTC
cdr3_aa: CASRSSSYNEQFF

d_call: TRBD1
cdr3_length: 16
j_call: TRBJ1-2
v_call: TRBV13
clone_size: .
cdr3_nt: TGTGCCAGCAGCCCCAACCCGACAGGGGGCATCTATGGCTACACCTTC
cdr3_aa: CASSPNPTGGIYGYTF

d_call: TRBD1
cdr3_length: 17
j_call: TRBJ2-6
v_call: TRBV19
clone_size: .
cdr3_nt: TGTGCCAGTAGTACCGGGACAGGGGGGACTGGGGCCAACGTCCTGACTTTC
cdr3_aa: CASSTGTGGTGANVLTF

d_call: .
cdr3_length: 18
j_call: TRBJ1-2
v_call: TRBV9
clone_size: .
cdr3_nt: TGTGCCAGCAGCTTTTCCCCTTGGGGGGACGAAGGGGGGTATGGCTACACCTTC
cdr3_aa: CASSFSPWGDEGGYGYTF

d_call: TRBD1
cdr3_length: 15
j_call: TRBJ2-7
v_call: TRBV27
clone_size: once
cdr3_nt: TGTGCCAGCAGTATAGTAGGGACAGGGGGTCTAGAGCAGTACTTC
cdr3_aa: CASSIVGTGGLEQYF

d_call: .
cdr3_length: 13
j_call: TRBJ1-3
v_call: TRBV6-5
clone_size: few
cdr3_nt: TGTGCCAGCAGCCCACAGTCTGGAAACACCATATATTTT
cdr3_aa: CASSPQSGNTIYF

d_call: .
cdr3_length: 12
j_call: TRBJ1-1
v_call: TRBV6-6
clone_size: few
cdr3_nt: TGTGCCAGCAGCCACAGGAACACTGAAGCTTTCTTT
cdr3_aa: CASSHRNTEAFF

d_call: .
cdr3_length: 15
j_call: TRBJ2-3
v_call: TRBV5-6
clone_size: .
cdr3_nt: TGTGCCAGCAGCTTTCAGGGGCGGAGCACAGATACGCAGTATTTT
cdr3_aa: CASSFQGRSTDTQYF

d_call: .
cdr3_length: 18
j_call: TRBJ1-2
v_call: TRBV4-1
clone_size: .
cdr3_nt: TGCGCCAGCAGCCAAGTCCCAACAGGGAGCTTGTCTAACTATGGCTACACCTTC
cdr3_aa: CASSQVPTGSLSNYGYTF

d_call: .
cdr3_length: 12
j_call: TRBJ2-1
v_call: TRBV12-3/TRBV12-4
clone_size: .
cdr3_nt: TGTGCCAGCACCCTCAGGGTGGATGAGCAGTTCTTC
cdr3_aa: CASTLRVDEQFF

d_call: .
cdr3_length: 13
j_call: TRBJ2-2
v_call: TRBV2
clone_size: .
cdr3_nt: TGTGCCAGTAAAGGGGGTTACACCGGGGAGCTGTTTTTT
cdr3_aa: CASKGGYTGELFF

d_call: .
cdr3_length: 13
j_call: TRBJ1-5
v_call: TRBV6-6
clone_size: once
cdr3_nt: TGTGCCAGCAGTTACTCAGCTAATCAGCCCCAGCATTTT
cdr3_aa: CASSYSANQPQHF

d_call: .
cdr3_length: 15
j_call: TRBJ2-1
v_call: TRBV12-1
clone_size: .
cdr3_nt: TGTGCCAGCAGCTGGGGACTAGCGGGGGGGCAGGAGCAGTTCTTC
cdr3_aa: CASSWGLAGGQEQFF

d_call: .
cdr3_length: 15
j_call: TRBJ1-2
v_call: TRBV5-5
clone_size: .
cdr3_nt: TGTGCCAGCAGCTTGAGGGACACCAACTACTATGGCTACACCTTC
cdr3_aa: CASSLRDTNYYGYTF